This TCR beta chain is drawn from a study of response to subunit inactivated influenza vaccine. Trimming took 5 bases from V and 4 from J; bases not matched to a gene: 6. CDR3 length equals 15 residues. Germline V gene sequence: CDR1 SEHNR, CDR2 FQNEAQ (reference sequence). Via MiXCR, TCRdb re-called the RT-PCR reads, giving one row per CDR3 protein. The sample has around 200,000 distinct CDR3 sequences, approximately 12% seen once. In this sample, this clonotype turned up many times. These data were likewise used in another study, on T cells expressing NK-cell markers. As that study records: Beta-chain TCR cDNA was generated via 5'RACE template switching with UMIs. The HCMV specificity of the expanded NKG2C+ T cell clones stayed unresolved.

The J gene is TRBJ2-1, the V gene TRBV7-9; TRBD1 agrees at 9 bases. Sequenced here: CD8+ T cells sorted from PBMCs, sampled roughly 13 days after vaccination. The sequence came from a man aged 50 to 59 who received an inactivated influenza vaccine. CDR3 DNA sequence: TGTGCCAGCAGCCTTACAGGGGGCCCGTACAATGAGCAGTTCTTC. This translates into CASSLTGGPYNEQFF. The variable domain in full, with the rest retrieved from reference TRBV7-9 and TRBJ2-1, is DTGVSQNPRHKITKRGQNVTFRCDPISEHNRLYWYRQTLGQGPEFLTYFQNEAQLEKSRLLSDRFSAERPKGSFSTLEIQRTEQGDSAMYLCASSLTGGPYNEQFFGPGTRLTVL.